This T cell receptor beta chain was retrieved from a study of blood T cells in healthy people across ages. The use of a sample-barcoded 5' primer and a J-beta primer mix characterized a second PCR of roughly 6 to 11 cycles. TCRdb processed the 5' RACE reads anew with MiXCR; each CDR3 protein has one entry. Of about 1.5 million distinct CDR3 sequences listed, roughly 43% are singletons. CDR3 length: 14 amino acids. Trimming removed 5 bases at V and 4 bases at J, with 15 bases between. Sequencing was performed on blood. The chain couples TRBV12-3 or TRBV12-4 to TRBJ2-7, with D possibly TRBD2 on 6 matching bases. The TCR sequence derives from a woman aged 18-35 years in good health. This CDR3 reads CASSPGDGVYEQYF. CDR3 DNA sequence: TGTGCCAGCAGTCCGGGGGACGGAGTGTACGAGCAGTACTTC.